A selection of T cell receptor beta chains follows, all from one sample in a study of technical replicates of blood from a handful of donors. Profiled with immunoSEQ multiplex PCR; TCRdb holds only in-frame clones, not every one. The data show about 100,000 clones, 96% seen once. The sample was T cells isolated from PBMCs. The receptor set was obtained from a human donor in good health. Each CDR3 is given with its conserved first and last residue. D genes are given only for firm matches. Clone size is given for some rows only: seen once, a few or many times, or a class if the clone is expanded.

j_call	clone_size	v_call	d_call	cdr3_aa
TRBJ2-1	.	TRBV2	TRBD1	CASATRPGGFTEQFF
TRBJ1-1	.	TRBV19	TRBD1	CASSISGGVSTEAFF
TRBJ2-3	.	TRBV29-1	TRBD1	CSVPGGTDTQYF
TRBJ1-5	.	TRBV7-9	.	CASSLSTRNQPQHF
TRBJ2-2	.	TRBV10-3	TRBD1	CAISESGTGPSNTGELFF
TRBJ2-3	.	TRBV9	.	CASSVQHPTDTQYF
TRBJ2-7	.	TRBV7-6	.	CASSPTQGRYEQYF
TRBJ1-1	.	TRBV6-5	.	CASSYTSGNTEAFF
TRBJ1-1	.	TRBV7-3	.	CASSFSTGSEAFF
TRBJ2-1	.	TRBV9	TRBD2	CASSVETGGRNEQFF
TRBJ1-1	.	TRBV29-1	.	CSVDGQSDYLNTEAFF
TRBJ1-5	.	TRBV19	.	CATAGSSNQPQHF
TRBJ2-5	.	TRBV28	TRBD2	CASTSGGQETQYF
TRBJ2-2	.	TRBV27	TRBD1	CASILDRGGTGELFF
TRBJ2-7	.	TRBV27	TRBD2	CASSLRGRGGSSYEQYF
TRBJ2-3	.	TRBV30	.	CAWSIVDTQYF
TRBJ2-1	once	TRBV28	.	CASSPDRTTGNEQFF
TRBJ1-2	.	TRBV19	TRBD1	CASSIGRTGGRFYGYTF
TRBJ1-2	.	TRBV6-1	.	CASSDRPSYGYTF
TRBJ1-1	.	TRBV7-9	.	CASSITGRQQNTEAFF
TRBJ2-7	.	TRBV6-1	TRBD1	CASSRQGAVEQYF
TRBJ1-3	.	TRBV6-5	TRBD1	CASSSGTGGLGNTIYF
TRBJ1-5	.	TRBV7-8	.	CASSFGRGQPQHF
TRBJ2-4	.	TRBV11-3	.	CASSVASLLAKNIQYF
TRBJ2-1	.	TRBV5-4	TRBD1	CASSFYTGGTTTNEQFF
TRBJ2-1	.	TRBV20-1	.	CSASLSNEQFF
TRBJ1-1	.	TRBV7-9	TRBD1	CAAHRDRVGSTEAFF
TRBJ2-7	.	TRBV21-1	.	CASSGPGTGGSYEQYF
TRBJ2-1	.	TRBV18	.	CASSPGEARSNEQFF
TRBJ1-2	.	TRBV5-1	.	CASRSATGRLLQGYTF
TRBJ2-1	.	TRBV6-5	TRBD2	CASRPTSGRGNEQFF
TRBJ1-5	once	TRBV11-2	.	CASSSGVNQPQHF
TRBJ2-7	.	TRBV7-9	TRBD1	CASIRDRGPYEQYF
TRBJ2-7	.	TRBV10-2	TRBD1	CASSDPGGAFYEQYF
TRBJ2-1	.	TRBV10-1	.	CASSDGSSYNEQFF
TRBJ2-1	.	TRBV19	.	CATLGGGPEQFF
TRBJ2-7	once	TRBV6-5	.	CASSYRSRGEQYF
TRBJ1-4	.	TRBV28	.	CASSSDEKLFF
TRBJ2-5	.	TRBV5-1	.	CASGTVGKETQYF
TRBJ1-4	.	TRBV4-2	TRBD1	CASSQMGQINEKLFF
TRBJ2-7	.	TRBV12-5	TRBD1	CASGPPPGTGHYEQYF
TRBJ1-5	.	TRBV2	TRBD1	CASELGTGGQPQHF
TRBJ2-6	once	TRBV12-5	.	CASGFGRAGANVLTF
TRBJ2-5	.	TRBV7-9	.	CASLDYQETQYF
TRBJ2-1	.	TRBV11-2	TRBD1	CASSPPDRPYNEQFF